This entry concerns a single T cell receptor (beta chain). From germline, CDR1 is SNHLY and CDR2 FYNNEI. V trimming: 4 bases; J trimming: 11 bases; junction bases outside the gene matches: 8. CDR3 length equals 12 residues. Authors' analysis steps: Scientists estimated how many nucleated cells there were by amplifying reference gene primers. Assay used: immunoSEQ multiplex PCR; TCRdb lists only in-frame clones, some missing. The V and J calls and clone size come from that table; D and trimming were worked out from the DNA. This table holds roughly 68,000 clones, 75% to 95% found once. Seattle's cohort entered during active infection and was followed longitudinally. This sample stems from a study of blood T cell repertoires in COVID-19. Study-level information: Sites across the United States, Italy and Spain contributed samples from acute and convalescent COVID-19. PBMCs, B-cell-depleted T cells, or T cells provided the cDNA or gDNA that made up the material.

Sequencing was performed on peripheral blood. V gene TRBV2 combines with J gene TRBJ2-7; 7 bases align to TRBD1. The source is a man between 40 and 49 years old with COVID-19, enrolled during active disease. The CDR3 nucleotides are TGTGCCAGCAGTGTCACAGGGGTCGGGAAGTACTTC. It codes for CASSVTGVGKYF.